A selection of T cell receptor beta chains follows, all from one sample in a study of STAT5B mutations in CD4+ large granular lymphocyte leukemia. The assay was immunoSEQ multiplex PCR, and TCRdb's table has in-frame clones only and misses some. The table lists about 23,000 clones, roughly 87% of them singletons. Input material: CD4+ T cells from blood buffy coats. The receptors were sampled from a human donor in good health. Each CDR3 is given without its conserved first and last residue.

j_gene | v_gene | CDR3aa
TRBJ1-6 | TRBV28 | ASLGPGQGSYNSPLH
TRBJ2-1 | TRBV11-2 | ASSLAGGVPYNEQF
TRBJ1-2 | TRBV6-5 | ASSYRRDGYGYT
TRBJ2-7 | TRBV6-1 | ASHDRGQTYEQY
TRBJ2-1 | TRBV7-2 | ASSLAGGEQF
TRBJ1-1 | TRBV4-3 | ASSQGALMNTEAF
TRBJ2-2 | TRBV6-1 | ASSALNTGELF
TRBJ2-3 | TRBV5-4 | ASSTGTSGGDPDTQY
TRBJ2-3 | TRBV5-1 | ASSLDKTTDTQY
TRBJ2-4 | TRBV28 | ASRSAGFKNIQY
TRBJ2-6 | TRBV18 | ASSHMTGTGANVLT